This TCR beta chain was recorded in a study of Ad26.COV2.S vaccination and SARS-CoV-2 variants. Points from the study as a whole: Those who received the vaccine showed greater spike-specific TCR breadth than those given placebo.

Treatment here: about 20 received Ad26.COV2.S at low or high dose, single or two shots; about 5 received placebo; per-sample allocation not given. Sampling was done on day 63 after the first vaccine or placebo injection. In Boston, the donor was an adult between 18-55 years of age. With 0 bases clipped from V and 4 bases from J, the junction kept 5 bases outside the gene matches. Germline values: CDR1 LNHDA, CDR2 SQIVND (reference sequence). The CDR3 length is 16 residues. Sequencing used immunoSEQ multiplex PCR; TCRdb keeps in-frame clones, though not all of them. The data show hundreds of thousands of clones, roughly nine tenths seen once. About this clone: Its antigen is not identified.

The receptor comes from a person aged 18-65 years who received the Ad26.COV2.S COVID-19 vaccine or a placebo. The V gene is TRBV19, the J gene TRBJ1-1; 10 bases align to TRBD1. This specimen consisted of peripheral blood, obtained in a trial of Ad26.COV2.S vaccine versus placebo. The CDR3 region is CASSIDLRTGGTEAFF. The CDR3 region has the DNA TGTGCCAGTAGTATAGATTTAAGGACAGGGGGCACTGAAGCTTTCTTT.